Listed here is a single TCR beta chain. Its specificity is not known. Assay: immunoSEQ multiplex PCR; the TCRdb copy retains only in-frame clones and omits some. The table shows tens of thousands of clones, with 76% occurring only once. Unexposed donor CD4+ T cells date from 2011-2018, before the COVID-19 pandemic. Isolation of CD4+ T cells took place after about 10 days in culture. Cells permitting, SARS-CoV-2 S/N and four cold-coronavirus spikes were tested on unexposed-donor CD4+ T cells. Each well had roughly 2.2 million PBMCs in approximately 5.2% human AB serum with IL-2. Trimming took 3 bases from V and 4 from J, leaving 15 bases between them. CDR1 is DFQATT, CDR2 SNEGSKA, per germline (reference sequence). CDR3 length equals 15 residues. The source of the sample is a study of CD4 T cells in relation to SARS-CoV-2 and coronaviruses. Study-wide context: TCR beta CDR3s were sequenced after approximately 11-day antigen culture of PBMCs. The HLA restriction of the shared crossreactive spike epitopes was mapped.

The chain carries TRBV20-1 and TRBJ1-4; D is possibly TRBD1 (6 bases). The sequenced sample was CD4+ T cells from PBMCs, cultured in vitro. This receptor was obtained from a human donor in good health. The CDR3 DNA sequence: TGCAGTGCTAGTAGTCCCAGACAGGATAATGAAAAACTGTTTTTT. This codes for CSASSPRQDNEKLFF.